The 27 T cell receptor beta chains in this list originate from one sample, sequenced in a study of T cells in Graves' hyperthyroidism and ophthalmopathy. TCR beta CDR3 sequences were amplified from RNA transcripts. Researchers ran a first-round RT-PCR on the TCR CDR3 using the HTBI primer set. TCRdb passed the multiplex PCR reads through MiXCR, listing each CDR3 protein once. Altogether around 800,000 distinct CDR3 sequences are present, around 39% being singletons, with the ten largest covering approximately 8.7%. Sequencing was performed on blood. These receptors all stem from a man aged 18 to 35 with Graves' hyperthyroidism.

This clonotype was found a few times. This sequence joins TRBV7-8 and TRBJ1-3; perhaps TRBD1 as D (5 bases). V lost 4 bases and J lost 0, with 13 bases in between. The germline gives CDR1 SGHVS, CDR2 FQNEAQ. The CDR3 spans 16 residues. The CDR3 loop reads CASSSKGTNSGNTIYF. Written as DNA, the CDR3 is TGTGCCAGCAGCTCGAAAGGGACCAACTCTGGAAACACCATATATTTT.

This clonotype was recorded at least ten times. The chain recombines TRBV10-3 with TRBJ2-7, with 8 bases lining up with TRBD2. CDR1 ENHRY and CDR2 SYGVKD come from the germline V gene. This CDR3 comprises 16 residues. The trim removed 2 bases at V and 2 bases at J, leaving 8 bases unmatched. Here the CDR3 DNA reads TGTGCCATCAGTGAGGTCACTAGCGGCCATACCTACGAGCAGTACTTC. Protein: CAISEVTSGHTYEQYF.

The table lists this clonotype with a few counts. This chain uses TRBV19 with TRBJ1-2; 8 bases match TRBD1. This CDR3 has 17 amino acids. V trimming: 3 bases; J trimming: 4 bases; junction bases outside the gene matches: 13. Germline V gene data show CDR1 as LNHDA and CDR2 as SQIVND (reference sequence). In DNA form, the CDR3 reads TGTGCCAGTAGTATGTCAGGGGGCGCGGGAAGTTCCTATGGCTACACCTTC. It encodes CASSMSGGAGSSYGYTF.

In this sample, this clonotype turned up a few times. The genes are TRBV7-3 and TRBJ1-6; 8 bases fit TRBD1. V lost 1 base, J lost 7 bases, and 3 bases stayed unmatched. Germline assignment: CDR1 SGHTA and CDR2 FQGTGA. The CDR3 has 15 residues. CDR3 sequence (DNA): TGTGCCAGCAGCTTAAACACAGGGGGAAATTCACCCCTCCACTTT. This encodes CASSLNTGGNSPLHF.

V usage is TRBV7-9 and J usage is TRBJ1-6; D gene ambiguous. V lost 2 bases to trimming and J lost 14 bases, with 13 bases between them. Per the germline V gene, CDR1 is SEHNR and CDR2 is FQNEAQ (reference sequence). This CDR3 contains 13 residues. CDR3: CASSLSGDSSLHF. CDR3 in DNA: TGTGCCAGCAGCTTATCCGGGGATTCGTCCCTCCACTTT.

This clonotype appeared many times. J is TRBJ2-5 and V is TRBV7-2, with D possibly TRBD1 on 6 matching bases. Germline assignment: CDR1 SGHTA and CDR2 FQGNSA. The CDR3 runs 15 residues. The V end was cut by 3 bases, the J end by 2 bases, with 13 bases between. CDR3 in amino acids: CASSFPLGQQETQYF. The CDR3 bases are TGTGCCAGCAGCTTCCCCTTAGGACAGCAAGAGACCCAGTACTTC.

This clonotype was seen many times. The rearrangement uses TRBV7-2 and TRBJ1-1; D unclear. Germline CDR1 is SGHTA and CDR2 is FQGNSA. V lost 1 base to trimming and J lost 4 bases, with 10 bases between them. This CDR3 has 14 amino acids. CDR3 coding DNA: TGTGCCAGCAGCTTAGGGTGGCCAGCCACTGAAGCTTTCTTT. As protein: CASSLGWPATEAFF.

V gene TRBV7-3 combines with J gene TRBJ2-2, with 9 bases that match TRBD2. There are 17 residues in the CDR3. Germline CDR1 and CDR2: SGHTA and FQGTGA. With V trimmed by 5 bases and J by 6 bases, 13 bases remained unmatched. CDR3 DNA sequence: TGTGCCAGCAGCCCCTTACAAGGGCGGGGGGGCGCCGGGGAGCTGTTTTTT. Protein: CASSPLQGRGGAGELFF.

The chain is built from TRBV10-3 and TRBJ1-2; a weak D match, TRBD1 (5 bases). Trimming removed 2 bases at V and 6 bases at J, with 13 bases between. Germline assignment: CDR1 ENHRY and CDR2 SYGVKD. CDR3 size: 14 residues. The CDR3 nucleotides read TGTGCCATCAGTGAGGGACATGGGCTTCATGGCTACACCTTC. Translation gives CAISEGHGLHGYTF.

This clonotype was detected ten times or more. The J gene is TRBJ1-2, the V gene TRBV29-1; D remains unclear. Germline CDR1 SQVTM, CDR2 ANQGSEA. The CDR3 covers 11 residues. With 4 bases removed from V and 5 bases from J, the gap between germline ends came to 8 bases. The CDR3: CSVGDQYGYTF. CDR3 sequence (DNA): TGCAGCGTTGGCGACCAATATGGCTACACCTTC.

This clonotype was seen ten or more times. The CDR3 is CSARDRESSPLHF. CDR3 DNA: TGCAGTGCTAGAGATCGAGAGTCTTCACCCCTCCACTTT. This chain joins TRBV20-1 and TRBJ1-6; D is unclear. Germline-derived CDR1 and CDR2 are DFQATT and SNEGSKA (reference sequence). V lost 0 bases and J lost 9, with 9 bases in between. The CDR3 totals 13 residues.

As regards this clonotype: The limits of the CDR3 on the DNA are not certain, so only TCRdb's listed CDR3 is given. This rearrangement joins TRBV29-1 to TRBJ1-1; TRBD1, the table's D call, lacks a check against the DNA. Counting both end residues, the CDR3 totals 10 amino acids. CDR1 SQVTM and CDR2 ANQGSEA come from the germline V gene. This CDR3 reads CSVGGGASFF.

This clonotype has a single count. This may stem from a read error, because a much larger clone lies one nucleotide away. The chain employs TRBV7-2 and TRBJ2-5; 7 bases fit TRBD1. This CDR3 region has 16 residues. Looked up from germline, CDR1 is SGHTA and CDR2 is FQGNSA. The CDR3 loop is CAGSSTGFGYQETQYF. DNA for the CDR3: TGTGCCGGCAGCTCGACAGGGTTTGGGTACCAAGAGACCCAGTACTTC.

This clonotype was recorded a few times. V gene TRBV6-5 combines with J gene TRBJ2-7; D ambiguous. V was cut by 0 bases and J by 2 bases, with 11 bases left in between. CDR1 is MNHEY and CDR2 is SVGAGI in the germline V gene. This CDR3 region has 15 residues. The CDR3 sequence: CASSYSSGNPYEQYF. Written as DNA, the CDR3 is TGTGCCAGCAGTTACTCGTCGGGCAACCCCTACGAGCAGTACTTC.

This clonotype was observed a few times. The rearrangement links TRBV20-1 to TRBJ1-2, with D perhaps matching TRBD1 (6 bases). Trimming shortened V by 1 base and J by 4 bases, and 16 bases separated the two germline ends. The CDR3 loop spans 15 amino acids. CDR1 DFQATT and CDR2 SNEGSKA come from the germline V gene (reference sequence). The CDR3 sequence is CSARAPTGDTYGYTF. The CDR3 nucleotides read TGCAGTGCTAGAGCCCCGACAGGAGATACCTATGGCTACACCTTC.

With respect to this clonotype: With a much larger clone just one base away, this may be a read error. The rearrangement joins TRBV7-9 to TRBJ2-5; TRBD2 is a possible D gene (5 bases). The CDR3 extends over 14 amino acids. Germline V CDR1 and CDR2: SEHNR, FQNEAQ (reference sequence). Trimming removed 4 bases at V and 0 bases at J, with 9 bases between. The CDR3 nucleotides are TGTGCCAGCAGCTCGGACGGGGACCAAGAGACCCAGTACTTC. Its protein product is CASSSDGDQETQYF.

Ten or more counts support this clonotype. The J gene is TRBJ2-5, the V gene TRBV6-2 or TRBV6-3, with a tentative D call TRBD1 (6 bases). CDR1 MNHEY and CDR2 SVGEGT come from the germline V gene. The ends were cut back, 6 bases at V and 1 base at J, with 15 bases in the middle. The CDR3 is 15 amino acids. The CDR3 reads CASRPADSSQETQYF. CDR3 DNA: TGTGCCAGCAGACCCGCGGACAGTTCCCAAGAGACCCAGTACTTC.

The chain uses TRBV20-1 and TRBJ1-5; D gene uncertain. The CDR3 consists of 14 residues. Looked up from germline, CDR1 is DFQATT and CDR2 is SNEGSKA (reference sequence). Trimming stripped 3 bases from V and 0 bases from J, with 9 bases between. The CDR3 nucleotides read TGCAGTGCTAGGCTTGACGGTAGCAATCAGCCCCAGCATTTT. Translation: CSARLDGSNQPQHF.

This clonotype has a count of ten or more. The chain employs TRBV25-1 and TRBJ2-7, with D possibly matching TRBD1 (6 bases). V dropped 4 bases and J dropped 0 bases, with 16 bases sitting between them. The germline CDR1 and CDR2 sequences are MGHDK and SYGVNS. The CDR3 is 16 residues long. The CDR3 reads CASSASTGAISYEQYF. The CDR3 DNA follows: TGTGCCAGCAGTGCCTCGACAGGTGCTATCTCCTACGAGCAGTACTTC.

In this sample, this clonotype turned up a few times. The V gene is TRBV5-6, the J gene TRBJ2-5; a weak D match, TRBD2 (5 bases). In germline, CDR1 is SGHDT, CDR2 YYEEEE. V was cut by 4 bases and J by 1 base, with 11 bases left in between. CDR3 length: 14 amino acids. The CDR3 DNA reads TGTGCCAGCAGCAGCGGTAGCTTCCAAGAGACCCAGTACTTC. This translates into CASSSGSFQETQYF.

The chain recombines TRBV2 with TRBJ2-5; D perhaps matches TRBD1 (6 bases). Trimming took off 4 bases at V and 2 bases at J, with 11 bases between the two ends. The length of the CDR3 is 14 residues. The germline CDR1 and CDR2 sequences are SNHLY and FYNNEI. CDR3 sequence (DNA): TGTGCCAGCAGTGGGACAGCTACTCAAGAGACCCAGTACTTC. As protein: CASSGTATQETQYF.

This clonotype was observed at least ten times. This chain joins TRBV7-2 and TRBJ2-7; 11 bases line up with TRBD2. The germline V gene has CDR1 SGHTA and CDR2 FQGNSA. The CDR3 spans 14 residues. The ends lost 5 bases at V and 10 bases at J; junction bases unmatched: 10. The CDR3 here is CASSLGPGTSGQYF. In nucleotides, the CDR3 is TGTGCCAGCAGCCTAGGACCCGGGACTAGCGGCCAGTACTTC.

The table lists this clonotype with many counts. The chain combines TRBV29-1 with TRBJ1-2; a weak D match, TRBD1 (5 bases). This CDR3 has 11 amino acids. V lost 4 bases and J lost 6, with 9 bases in between. The germline V gene has CDR1 SQVTM and CDR2 ANQGSEA. This CDR3 reads CSVAREDGYTF. CDR3 nucleotides: TGCAGCGTTGCCAGGGAGGATGGCTACACCTTC.

The J gene is TRBJ2-3, the V gene TRBV10-3, with D unresolved. The CDR3 is 15 amino acids. With 2 bases removed from V and 0 bases from J, the gap between germline ends came to 9 bases. Germline assignment: CDR1 ENHRY and CDR2 SYGVKD. CDR3: CAISEGGESTDTQYF. The DNA for the CDR3 is TGTGCCATCAGTGAGGGCGGCGAAAGCACAGATACGCAGTATTTT.

The rearrangement joins TRBV7-6 to TRBJ1-1, with D perhaps matching TRBD1 (5 bases). V dropped 4 bases and J dropped 8 bases, with 17 bases sitting between them. The CDR3 is made up of 14 amino acids. CDR1 and CDR2 (germline): SGHVS, FNYEAQ. This CDR3 reads CASSSFRDSVEAFF. CDR3 DNA: TGTGCCAGCAGCTCCTTTCGGGACTCTGTCGAAGCTTTCTTT. Variable domain in full (rest from reference TRBV7-6 and TRBJ1-1): GAGVSQSPRYKVTKRGQDVALRCDPISGHVSLYWYRQALGQGPEFLTYFNYEAQQDKSGLPNDRFSAERPEGSISTLTIQRTEQRDSAMYRCASSSFRDSVEAFFGQGTRLTVV.

This clonotype was counted at least ten times. The rearrangement uses TRBV25-1 and TRBJ2-5, with TRBD2 identical over 8 bases. With 3 bases clipped from V and 4 bases from J, the junction kept 10 bases outside the gene matches. This CDR3 has 16 amino acids. Germline V CDR1 and CDR2: MGHDK, SYGVNS. CDR3 bases: TGTGCCAGCAGTGATTTAGGGGGGACTAGAGGAGAGACCCAGTACTTC. This translates into CASSDLGGTRGETQYF.

This sequence joins TRBV19 and TRBJ2-7; D not certain. The CDR3 loop spans 9 amino acids. The germline V gene has CDR1 LNHDA and CDR2 SQIVND (reference sequence). The CDR3 loop is CGSPYEQYF. CDR3 in DNA: TGTGGATCCCCCTACGAGCAGTACTTC.